This T cell receptor beta chain was sequenced during a study of T cell responses to AZD1222 COVID-19 vaccine. Generated by immunoSEQ multiplex PCR, the TCRdb table keeps only in-frame clones and is missing some. The profile covers 78,000 or so clones, with about three quarters appearing a single time and roughly 50% taken by the ten largest. The clonotype comes from an adult who received the AZD1222 COVID-19 vaccine. Sample: peripheral blood, taken 28 days after the second AZD1222 dose.

The CDR3 DNA is TGTGCCAGCAGCCCGGGACTAGCGGGGGTTCCGCAGTTCTTC. This translates into CASSPGLAGVPQFF. The V gene is TRBV7-9, the J gene TRBJ2-1; TRBD2 agrees at 14 bases. Losses at the gene ends were 5 bases for V and 12 bases for J; bases not matched to a gene: 6. Germline V CDR1 and CDR2: SEHNR, FQNEAQ (reference sequence). The CDR3 consists of 14 residues.